The next 5 T cell receptor beta chains were all read from a single sample in a study of T cell repertoires in cytomegalovirus infection. TCRdb re-analysed the reads in MiXCR, keeping a single row per CDR3 protein. This table has approximately 550,000 distinct CDR3 sequences, 16% appearing once. Input material: CD8+ T cells from PBMCs. Receptors were obtained from a human donor in good health (CMV status not recorded). Some clones in this sample may be carry-over from other donors' samples.

Many counts were recorded for this clonotype. The chain recombines TRBV7-7 with TRBJ2-3; D gene unclear. The CDR3 covers 15 residues. The germline CDR1 and CDR2 sequences are SSHAT and FNYEAQ (reference sequence). The V end was cut by 5 bases, the J end by 0 bases, with 12 bases between. The CDR3 DNA reads as TGTGCCAGCAGCCCCACCCCGTCAAGCACAGATACGCAGTATTTT. It specifies CASSPTPSSTDTQYF.

Regarding this clonotype: This may be a read error: a much more frequent sequence differs by one nucleotide. The chain has TRBV27 and TRBJ1-6, with D unresolved. CDR1 and CDR2 (germline): MNHEY, SMNVEV (reference sequence). CDR3 length: 16 residues. The CDR3 DNA sequence: TGTGCCAGCAGTTCTACAGTGAACTCCTATAATTCACCCCTCCAATTT. It specifies CASSSTVNSYNSPLQF.

This clonotype was counted many times. The chain links TRBV7-9 to TRBJ2-1; no definite D call. The CDR3 is made up of 13 amino acids. V was shortened by 3 bases and J by 10 bases, with 13 bases between the two germline ends. Per germline, CDR1 SEHNR and CDR2 FQNEAQ (reference sequence). CDR3 sequence: CASSLTDLGEQFF. CDR3 DNA: TGTGCCAGCAGCTTGACGGACCTTGGGGAGCAGTTCTTC.

This clonotype was picked up many times. The chain uses TRBV10-3 and TRBJ2-7; 13 positions match TRBD2. With V trimmed by 4 bases and J by 5 bases, 5 bases remained unmatched. Germline CDR1 reads ENHRY; CDR2 reads SYGVKD. The CDR3 spans 15 residues. As DNA, the CDR3 is TGTGCCATCAGTGTCACTAGCGGGGGGGTGAACGAGCAGTACTTC. Translated: CAISVTSGGVNEQYF.

There are many counts of this clonotype. The chain couples TRBV28 to TRBJ1-2, with TRBD1 matching over 7 bases. V dropped 5 bases and J dropped 1; count of bases not matched to a gene: 13. The CDR3 extends over 17 amino acids. The V gene's germline CDR1 is MDHEN and CDR2 SYDVKM. This chain's CDR3 is CASSRRLYRGHNYGYTF. DNA for the CDR3: TGTGCCAGCAGTCGTCGACTTTACAGGGGCCATAACTATGGCTACACCTTC.